The entry below describes one T cell receptor beta chain. The data stem from a study of blood T cell repertoires in COVID-19. The overall study: Sites across the United States, Italy and Spain contributed samples from acute and convalescent COVID-19.

Authors' analysis steps: The authors estimated nucleated cell counts from reference gene primer amplification. The protocol was immunoSEQ multiplex PCR, while the TCRdb copy is restricted to in-frame clones and leaves out a portion. V and J calls and clone size are copied from that table; D and trimming were computed from the DNA. The sample holds more than 200,000 clones, around four fifths seen once. The CDR3 sequence is 16 residues long. Germline CDR1 reads SGHRS; CDR2 reads YFSETQ. V lost 2 bases and J 0 bases, leaving 13 bases between the germline ends. Seattle-derived patients entered the study during active infection and were followed longitudinally.

The TCR comes from a woman at least 80 years old with COVID-19, enrolled during active disease. Sequenced sample: peripheral blood. V is TRBV5-1 and J is TRBJ2-3; D perhaps matches TRBD2 (5 bases). This CDR3 reads CASSFGTSWSTDTQYF. In DNA, the CDR3 is TGCGCCAGCAGCTTCGGAACTAGTTGGAGCACAGATACGCAGTATTTT.